The 14 T cell receptor beta chains listed next were all sequenced from one sample in a study of OX40 agonist ivuxolimab in advanced cancers. Measured with immunoSEQ multiplex PCR; TCRdb has only the in-frame clones, and not every one. The sample gives about 30,000 clones, under 95% of which show up once; 4.5% to 5% is in the top ten. The sequenced sample was CD4+ or CD8+ T cells sorted from blood, obtained in a trial of the OX40 agonist ivuxolimab. The receptors come from an adult with an advanced solid tumor such as melanoma, head and neck, liver or kidney cancer.

The V call is TRBV19, the J call TRBJ2-3; weak D call: TRBD2 (6 bases). This CDR3 contains 14 residues. Germline CDR1 LNHDA, CDR2 SQIVND (reference sequence). The germline V and J ends were trimmed by 4 bases and 2 bases, with 10 bases remaining between them. The CDR3 nucleotides read TGTGCCAGTAGTACTAGCGCCTTCACAGATACGCAGTATTTT. As protein: CASSTSAFTDTQYF.

The chain uses TRBV18 and TRBJ2-6; D may be TRBD2 (6 bases). The CDR3 loop spans 18 amino acids. Germline-derived CDR1 and CDR2 are KGHSH and LQKENI. The V and J ends lost 1 base and 0 bases respectively, with 13 bases between them. The CDR3 nucleotides read TGTGCCAGCTCACCACTTTCGGGAGTCCACTCTGGGGCCAACGTCCTGACTTTC. Encoded protein: CASSPLSGVHSGANVLTF.

V gene TRBV11-2 combines with J gene TRBJ2-7, with D hard to call. Germline lookup yields CDR1 SGHAT and CDR2 FQNNGV. The V and J ends lost 1 base and 2 bases respectively, with 6 bases between them. The length of the CDR3 is 13 residues. For the CDR3, the DNA is TGTGCCAGCAGCTTAGGTCCCCCCTACGAGCAGTACGTC. Translation: CASSLGPPYEQYV.

The J gene is TRBJ2-7, the V gene TRBV2, with a tentative D call TRBD2 (5 bases). Trimming cost V 5 bases and J 5 bases, with 7 bases left between them. CDR1 and CDR2 from the germline V gene are SNHLY and FYNNEI. This CDR3 region has 11 residues. The CDR3 bases are TGTGCCAGCAGTCCCGGGAACGAGCAGTACTTC. As protein: CASSPGNEQYF.

A single count supports this clone. The gene calls are TRBV9 and TRBJ1-3; no definite D call. The germline gives CDR1 SGDLS, CDR2 YYNGEE. This CDR3 region has 15 residues. The V end lost 0 bases, the J end lost 2 bases, and 9 bases lay between the germline ends. The CDR3 DNA reads TGTGCCAGCAGCGTAGAAGGGAGAACTGGAAACACCATATATTTT. Translating gives CASSVEGRTGNTIYF.

The genes are TRBV30 and TRBJ1-1, with D uncertain. CDR3 length: 13 residues. V was clipped by 5 bases and J by 1 base, with 11 bases between them. CDR1 and CDR2 from the germline V gene are GTSNPN and SVGIG (reference sequence). In nucleotides, the CDR3 is TGTGCCTGGTTCCTAAAAGAGAACACTGAAGCTTTCTTT. This encodes CAWFLKENTEAFF.

This clone was found a few times. The chain carries TRBV10-3 and TRBJ1-3; D possibly corresponds to TRBD1 (5 bases). Deletions cut 6 bases from V and 3 bases from J, with 21 bases between. Germline V gene data show CDR1 as ENHRY and CDR2 as SYGVKD. The CDR3 totals 17 residues. The chain's CDR3 is CAISYGRDAGYGNTIYF. The CDR3 coding sequence is TGTGCCATCAGCTACGGCCGGGACGCAGGCTATGGAAACACCATATATTTT.

The chain employs TRBV5-6 and TRBJ1-1; 9 bases are a match to TRBD1. The V segment lost 4 bases and the J segment 5 bases; nucleotides outside the gene matches: 9. Germline V gene sequence: CDR1 SGHDT, CDR2 YYEEEE. This CDR3 spans 15 amino acids. The CDR3 DNA reads TGTGCCAGCAGCACGCCACAGGGGGCGCTTACTGAAGCTTTCTTT. Protein sequence: CASSTPQGALTEAFF.

The rearrangement uses TRBV19 and TRBJ2-1; D is perhaps TRBD1 (5 bases). The CDR3 extends over 15 amino acids. V lost 1 base to trimming and J lost 4 bases, with 11 bases between them. Germline-derived CDR1 and CDR2 are LNHDA and SQIVND (reference sequence). CDR3 residues: CASSIVPQGYNEQFF. CDR3 bases: TGTGCCAGTAGTATAGTTCCCCAGGGTTACAATGAGCAGTTCTTC. The full variable domain, completed using reference TRBV19 and TRBJ2-1, is DGGITQSPKYLFRKEGQNVTLSCEQNLNHDAMYWYRQDPGQGLRLIYYSQIVNDFQKGDIAEGYSVSREKKESFPLTVTSAQKNPTAFYLCASSIVPQGYNEQFFGPGTRLTVL.

This clone was seen more than once but under ten times. Here the CDR3 reads CASTDTRGQNTEAFF. CDR3 coding DNA: TGTGCCAGCACGGACACACGAGGCCAGAACACTGAAGCTTTCTTT. This chain links TRBV7-8 with TRBJ1-1; a weak D match, TRBD1 (5 bases). The germline V gene encodes CDR1 SGHVS and CDR2 FQNEAQ. The CDR3 loop spans 15 amino acids. V lost 7 bases to trimming and J lost 1 base, with 16 bases between them.

The chain links TRBV29-1 to TRBJ1-5, with a tentative D call TRBD1 (6 bases). From germline, CDR1 is SQVTM and CDR2 ANQGSEA. The V gene lost 6 bases and the J gene lost 4 bases, with 10 bases spanning the gap. This CDR3 has 12 amino acids. In nucleotides, the CDR3 is TGCAGCGTCCAGGGGCTTAATCAGCCCCAGCATTTT. Translated: CSVQGLNQPQHF. Filled out from reference TRBV29-1 and TRBJ1-5, the complete variable domain reads SAVISQKPSRDICQRGTSLTIQCQVDSQVTMMFWYRQQPGQSLTLIATANQGSEATYESGFVIDKFPISRPNLTFSTLTVSNMSPEDSSIYLCSVQGLNQPQHFGDGTRLSIL.

The CDR3 here is CAISVVGTSYNEQFF. The CDR3 nucleotides are TGTGCCATCAGCGTGGTCGGGACATCCTACAATGAGCAGTTCTTC. The chain recombines TRBV10-3 with TRBJ2-1, with a weak D call TRBD1 (6 bases). Trimming took off 6 bases at V and 1 base at J, with 13 bases between the two ends. The CDR3 is 15 residues long. Looked up from germline, CDR1 is ENHRY and CDR2 is SYGVKD.

V gene TRBV10-3 combines with J gene TRBJ1-4; possible D gene TRBD1, 5 bases. Trimming shortened V by 3 bases and J by 0 bases, and 14 bases separated the two germline ends. There are 17 residues in the CDR3. The germline CDR1 and CDR2 sequences are ENHRY and SYGVKD. CDR3 residues: CAISDSKGSTTNEKLFF. In DNA, the CDR3 is TGTGCCATCAGTGACTCGAAGGGGTCCACAACTAATGAAAAACTGTTTTTT.

V usage is TRBV7-8 and J usage is TRBJ2-1; D call uncertain. The CDR3 runs to 12 residues. Germline lookup yields CDR1 SGHVS and CDR2 FQNEAQ. V lost 0 bases and J 10 bases, leaving 7 bases between the germline ends. The CDR3 region has the DNA TGTGCCAGCAGCTTAGCGTCCGGAGAGCAGTTCTTC. Translated: CASSLASGEQFF. The full variable domain, completed using reference TRBV7-8 and TRBJ2-1, is GAGVSQSPRYKVAKRGQDVALRCDPISGHVSLFWYQQALGQGPEFLTYFQNEAQLDKSGLPSDRFFAERPEGSVSTLKIQRTQQEDSAVYLCASSLASGEQFFGPGTRLTVL.